This TCR beta chain derives from a study of TIL therapy for anti-PD-1-resistant metastatic lung cancer. Judged by abundance, this clone is medium-sized. Its antigen is not identified. Germline V gives CDR1 KGHSH, CDR2 LQKENI. There are 14 residues in the CDR3. Trimming took off 3 bases at V and 12 bases at J, with 21 bases between the two ends. Indicated time point: pre-treatment sample, taken before nivolumab and TIL therapy. The tumor samples were excised metastases, mostly pleural nodules or supraclavicular lymph nodes. Stage 4 NSCLC adults joined between late 2017 and January 2020. The libraries were made with immunoSEQ v3. Sequencing depth was approximately 2 million read pairs for survey level, about 5-6.5 million for deep. Data came from immunoSEQ multiplex PCR; TCRdb stores just in-frame clones and leaves some out. This repertoire shows more than 10,000 clones, about 60% found once; its top ten account for 9% to 15%.

Study findings and constraints: Many TIL product clones were absent from baseline tumor, suggesting clonal contraction. TIL cultures after expansion showed higher clonality and lower diversity than baseline tumor (median around 5.9% vs 31%).

This receptor was obtained from a person between 30 and 80 years old with non-small cell lung cancer. The chain couples TRBV18 to TRBJ2-7; D might be TRBD1 or TRBD2, each matching 6 bases. Here the sequenced sample was tumor tissue, taken at baseline. CDR3 in amino acids: CASSPSGAHSGAYF. CDR3 DNA sequence: TGTGCCAGCTCACCCTCAGGGGCGCATTCGGGGGCGTACTTC. Together with reference TRBV18 and TRBJ2-7, the CDR3 gives the full variable domain: NAGVMQNPRHLVRRRGQEARLRCSPMKGHSHVYWYRQLPEEGLKFMVYLQKENIIDESGMPKERFSAEFPKEGPSILRIQQVVRGDSAAYFCASSPSGAHSGAYFGPGTRLTVT.